The 30 T cell receptor beta chains presented below share a single source sample, sequenced in a study of T cell repertoires in cytomegalovirus infection (dated by TCRdb to the late 2010s). The sample's treatment or condition label is to be understood as: in vitro stimulation with specific CMV peptide epitopes to enrich CMV-specific T cells. These receptors have no identified antigens. The listed sequencing device is Illumina HiSeq 1500. TCRdb took the public reads, trimmed them with fastp at Q25, ran MiXCR for clone calling and kept in-frame beta chains. Every entry covers one CDR3 protein and lists the most common genes and DNA from its rows. The sample contains 550,000 to 700,000 distinct CDR3 sequences, 40% of them found a single time. In total, the top ten clones hold around 48% of the sample. Here the sequenced sample was cultured PBMCs, taken from culture after CMV antigen stimulation. The source is a human donor in good health (CMV status not recorded). Some clones in this sample may be carry-over from other donors' samples.

The rearrangement uses TRBV20-1 and TRBJ2-3; no clear D. The CDR3 length is 10 residues. Germline CDR1 is DFQATT and CDR2 is SNEGSKA (reference sequence). The V gene lost 5 bases and the J gene lost 8 bases, with 8 bases spanning the gap. The CDR3 is CSAPLITQYF. The CDR3 DNA sequence: TGCAGTGCTCCCCTTATTACGCAGTATTTT.

This clonotype has only a few counts. The chain has TRBV28 and TRBJ2-7; 9 bases match TRBD1. With 5 bases clipped from V and 13 bases from J, the junction kept 9 bases outside the gene matches. Germline V gene sequence: CDR1 MDHEN, CDR2 SYDVKM. There are 12 residues in the CDR3. The CDR3 here is CASSEKTGGVYF. Written as DNA, the CDR3 is TGTGCCAGCAGTGAAAAGACAGGGGGGGTCTACTTC.

V and J are TRBV7-9 and TRBJ2-7; maybe TRBD1 (5 bases). Germline values: CDR1 SEHNR, CDR2 FQNEAQ (reference sequence). V lost 1 base to trimming and J lost 3 bases, with 13 bases between them. CDR3 length: 15 amino acids. The CDR3: CASSLEGAPLYEQYF. CDR3 nucleotides: TGTGCCAGCAGCTTAGAAGGGGCCCCCCTCTACGAGCAGTACTTC.

The chain combines TRBV28 with TRBJ1-4, with 8 bases aligning to TRBD1. The J segment lost 8 bases and the V segment lost 7 bases, leaving 12 bases of the junction unmatched. In germline, CDR1 is MDHEN, CDR2 SYDVKM. This CDR3 has 15 amino acids. CDR3 coding DNA: TGTGCCAGCACCGGGACAGGATCTCTTCCCGAAAAACTGTTTTTT. Translating it yields CASTGTGSLPEKLFF.

This clonotype has just a few counts. The chain carries TRBV2 and TRBJ1-5; a possible D gene is TRBD1 (6 bases). CDR3 length: 15 residues. V lost 3 bases to trimming and J lost 6 bases, with 15 bases between them. The germline V gene has CDR1 SNHLY and CDR2 FYNNEI. The CDR3 loop is CASSDEAGEGQPQHF. As DNA, the CDR3 is TGTGCCAGCAGTGACGAGGCAGGGGAGGGTCAGCCCCAGCATTTT.

This clonotype came up a few times. DNA for the CDR3: TGTGCCATCTCGAGACAGACTGGCTACACCTTC. Translated: CAISRQTGYTF. The chain is built from TRBV7-6 and TRBJ1-2; possibly TRBD1 for D (5 bases). The germline gives CDR1 SGHVS, CDR2 FNYEAQ. Trimming left V 10 bases short and J 7 bases short, with 13 bases between. The CDR3 extends over 11 amino acids.

This clonotype has a count of ten or more. This chain links TRBV7-2 with TRBJ2-3; TRBD2 aligns across 10 bases. The CDR3 is 15 amino acids. CDR1 SGHTA and CDR2 FQGNSA come from the germline V gene. With V trimmed by 6 bases and J by 2 bases, 5 bases remained unmatched. CDR3 in amino acids: CASRFSGGPTDTQYF. The CDR3 DNA reads as TGTGCCAGCAGGTTTAGCGGGGGGCCCACAGATACGCAGTATTTT.

This clonotype has at least ten counts. This chain links TRBV7-2 with TRBJ2-1, with a tentative D call TRBD1 (5 bases). The CDR3 contains 15 residues. Per the germline V gene, CDR1 is SGHTA and CDR2 is FQGNSA. V lost 1 base and J lost 4, with 11 bases in between. The CDR3 DNA sequence: TGTGCCAGCAGCTTAGTTTGGGGCAGTTACAATGAGCAGTTCTTC. Residues: CASSLVWGSYNEQFF. The full variable domain, its missing parts supplied by reference TRBV7-2 and TRBJ2-1, is GAGVSQSPSNKVTEKGKDVELRCDPISGHTALYWYRQSLGQGLEFLIYFQGNSAPDKSGLPSDRFSAERTGGSVSTLTIQRTQQEDSAVYLCASSLVWGSYNEQFFGPGTRLTVL.

DNA of the CDR3: TGTGCCAGCAGCCAAGATGGGACTGGCCCCCTATTAACGGAGCAGTTCTTC. This sequence encodes CASSQDGTGPLLTEQFF. The V call is TRBV4-2, the J call TRBJ2-1; D might be TRBD2 (6 bases). The germline V and J ends were trimmed by 0 bases and 10 bases, with 22 bases remaining between them. Per the germline V gene, CDR1 is LGHNA and CDR2 is YNFKEQ. This CDR3 spans 17 amino acids.

This chain uses TRBV5-6 with TRBJ2-6, with D unclear. Germline V lookup: CDR1 SGHDT, CDR2 YYEEEE. The CDR3 runs to 17 residues. Trimming took off 6 bases at V and 1 base at J, with 17 bases between the two ends. The CDR3 loop reads CASNLARSLSGANVLTF. The CDR3 DNA reads as TGTGCCAGCAACCTCGCGCGTAGCCTTTCTGGGGCCAACGTCCTGACTTTC.

The rearrangement uses TRBV11-2 and TRBJ1-1; no definite D call. CDR3 length: 17 residues. Germline V gene data show CDR1 as SGHAT and CDR2 as FQNNGV. V lost 3 bases and J 3 bases, leaving 20 bases between the germline ends. CDR3 sequence: CASSLSLGPSGDTEAFF. DNA of the CDR3: TGTGCCAGCAGCTTGAGTCTCGGGCCCAGTGGGGACACTGAAGCTTTCTTT. The entire variable domain, with the rest obtained from reference TRBV11-2 and TRBJ1-1, is as follows: EAGVAQSPRYKIIEKRQSVAFWCNPISGHATLYWYQQILGQGPKLLIQFQNNGVVDDSQLPKDRFSAERLKGVDSTLKIQPAKLEDSAVYLCASSLSLGPSGDTEAFFGQGTRLTVV.

V is TRBV6-2 or TRBV6-3 and J is TRBJ2-7; 7 bases are shared with TRBD1. The junction had 8 bases not matched to a gene; V was cut back by 6 bases and J by 0 bases. CDR1 is MNHEY, CDR2 SVGEGT, per germline. The CDR3 covers 15 residues. The CDR3 is CASSGGTVISYEQYF. The CDR3 bases are TGTGCCAGCAGCGGTGGGACAGTGATCTCCTACGAGCAGTACTTC.

This rearrangement joins TRBV18 to TRBJ2-1; D might be TRBD1 (5 bases). V was cut by 0 bases and J by 0 bases, with 18 bases left in between. CDR1 and CDR2 from the germline V gene are KGHSH and LQKENI. This CDR3 has 19 residues. CDR3 region: CASSPPAGSGQSSYNEQFF. Here the CDR3 DNA reads TGTGCCAGCTCACCACCGGCAGGGTCCGGACAAAGCTCCTACAATGAGCAGTTCTTC. Together with reference TRBV18 and TRBJ2-1, the CDR3 gives the full variable domain: NAGVMQNPRHLVRRRGQEARLRCSPMKGHSHVYWYRQLPEEGLKFMVYLQKENIIDESGMPKERFSAEFPKEGPSILRIQQVVRGDSAAYFCASSPPAGSGQSSYNEQFFGPGTRLTVL.

The chain employs TRBV7-2 and TRBJ2-7; D is possibly TRBD1 (5 bases). The CDR3 has 14 residues. Germline V gene lookup returns CDR1 SGHTA and CDR2 FQGNSA. The V end was cut by 5 bases, the J end by 7 bases, with 18 bases between. In nucleotides, the CDR3 is TGTGCCAGCAGCCCTCGACAGTTTTGGAAGGAGCAGTACTTC. Its protein is CASSPRQFWKEQYF.

The genes are TRBV5-1 and TRBJ1-5, with TRBD1 matching over 8 bases. V was pared by 4 bases and J by 11 bases, with 11 bases of the junction left unmatched. This CDR3 is 14 amino acids long. Germline CDR1 is SGHRS and CDR2 is YFSETQ. Written as DNA, the CDR3 is TGCGCCAGCAGCCCAGGACAGGGAATCCCAGCCCAGCATTTT. Translating gives CASSPGQGIPAQHF.

CDR3 DNA: TGTGCCAGCTACAGGGGCCAGGAGGACTACGAGCAGTACTTC. Protein product: CASYRGQEDYEQYF. The chain couples TRBV6-5 to TRBJ2-7, with 7 bases lining up with TRBD1. Germline CDR1 is MNHEY and CDR2 is SVGAGI. Losses at the gene ends were 8 bases for V and 3 bases for J; bases not matched to a gene: 10. This CDR3 contains 14 residues.

The chain joins TRBV5-6 to TRBJ2-7; D gene unclear. CDR3 length equals 13 residues. Germline V gene lookup returns CDR1 SGHDT and CDR2 YYEEEE. Trimming pared 0 bases from V and 2 bases from J, leaving 6 bases between. CDR3 sequence (DNA): TGTGCCAGCAGCTTGGCACTCACCTACGAGCAGTACTTC. Translated: CASSLALTYEQYF.

Many counts were recorded for this clonotype. The chain recombines TRBV7-2 with TRBJ2-5, with 8 nucleotides matching TRBD1. Germline V gene sequence: CDR1 SGHTA, CDR2 FQGNSA. This CDR3 is built from 13 residues. Trimming cost V 2 bases and J 7 bases; bases outside gene matches: 3. The CDR3 nucleotides read TGTGCCAGCAGCTTAAGGACAGGGTTGACCCAGTACTTC. This sequence encodes CASSLRTGLTQYF.

The chain couples TRBV7-2 to TRBJ1-4; D not certain. The CDR3 sequence is 14 residues long. The ends were cut back, 5 bases at V and 4 bases at J, with 11 bases in the middle. In germline, CDR1 is SGHTA, CDR2 FQGNSA. In nucleotides, the CDR3 is TGTGCCAGCAGCAAAAGGGCAGTTAATGAAAAACTGTTTTTT. Its translation is CASSKRAVNEKLFF.

V is TRBV7-2 and J is TRBJ1-4; D remains ambiguous. Trimming shortened V by 5 bases and J by 7 bases, and 14 bases separated the two germline ends. Germline V gene data show CDR1 as SGHTA and CDR2 as FQGNSA. The CDR3 loop spans 14 amino acids. The chain's CDR3 is CASSLSGVGEKLFF. CDR3 coding DNA: TGTGCCAGCAGCCTCAGCGGGGTCGGTGAAAAACTGTTTTTT.

The V call is TRBV28, the J call TRBJ2-3; TRBD1 agrees at 12 bases. The CDR3 is made up of 15 amino acids. Germline values: CDR1 MDHEN, CDR2 SYDVKM. Trimming took 7 bases from V and 9 from J; bases not matched to a gene: 11. The CDR3 DNA follows: TGTGCCAGCACGCCTGGGGACAGGGGGCCTAAAACGCAGTATTTT. Amino acids: CASTPGDRGPKTQYF.

This clonotype was seen a handful of times. This CDR3 is CASSYSTGGHEQYF. The CDR3 DNA reads as TGTGCCAGCAGTTACTCGACAGGGGGCCACGAGCAGTACTTC. The V call is TRBV6-6, the J call TRBJ2-7, with 10 bases matching TRBD1. The CDR3 is made up of 14 amino acids. The germline V gene encodes CDR1 MNHNY and CDR2 SVGAGI (reference sequence). J gave up 5 bases and V 0 bases, and 1 base lay outside the gene matches.

The rearrangement links TRBV12-3 or TRBV12-4 to TRBJ2-3, with D possibly matching TRBD2 (6 bases). This CDR3 contains 15 residues. Trimming removed 7 bases at V and 2 bases at J, with 16 bases between. This CDR3 is CASTPGTHLTDTQYF. DNA of the CDR3: TGTGCCAGCACCCCCGGGACTCACCTCACAGATACGCAGTATTTT.

The chain couples TRBV4-1 to TRBJ1-1; D is possibly TRBD1 (5 bases). Trimming cost V 1 base and J 3 bases, with 9 bases left between them. This CDR3 has 14 residues. Per germline, CDR1 MGHRA and CDR2 YSYEKL. The CDR3 spells CASSQGRGDTEAFF. The CDR3 nucleotides read TGCGCCAGCAGCCAAGGTCGGGGGGACACTGAAGCTTTCTTT.

The rearrangement uses TRBV7-9 and TRBJ2-1; D is undetermined. CDR1 SEHNR and CDR2 FQNEAQ come from the germline V gene (reference sequence). This CDR3 spans 11 amino acids. Trimming removed 5 bases from V and 10 bases from J, with 9 bases in between. CDR3 sequence reads: CASSPGREQFF. The CDR3 coding sequence is TGTGCCAGCAGCCCCGGGCGGGAGCAGTTCTTC.

J is TRBJ2-1 and V is TRBV6-1, with a possible D match to TRBD2 (6 bases). The germline V gene has CDR1 MNHNS and CDR2 SASEGT. V was pared by 6 bases and J by 12 bases, with 12 bases between. This CDR3 has 11 amino acids. The CDR3 loop reads CASRFWRGQFF. The CDR3 region has the DNA TGTGCCAGCAGATTCTGGCGGGGGCAGTTCTTC.

Only a few counts were recorded for this clonotype. In nucleotides, the CDR3 is TGTGCCAGCAGCCTGGTAGGGAGGCAAGAGACCCAGTACTTC. This codes for CASSLVGRQETQYF. The V and J genes are TRBV6-1 and TRBJ2-5, with a tentative D call TRBD2 (6 bases). CDR3 length equals 14 residues. Germline-derived CDR1 and CDR2 are MNHNS and SASEGT. The V end lost 6 bases, the J end lost 2 bases, and 13 bases lay between the germline ends.

This clonotype was recorded a few times. The rearrangement joins TRBV5-1 to TRBJ2-1; TRBD2 matches at 8 bases. The V and J ends lost 0 bases and 5 bases, in that order; junction bases with no gene match: 7. Germline lookup yields CDR1 SGHRS and CDR2 YFSETQ. The CDR3 spans 16 residues. The CDR3 loop is CASSLAKGSGDNEQFF. The DNA of the CDR3 is TGCGCCAGCAGCTTGGCCAAGGGTAGCGGGGACAATGAGCAGTTCTTC.

This clonotype came up a few times. The chain uses TRBV19 and TRBJ2-7, with D tentatively TRBD1 (7 bases). The CDR3 sequence is 15 residues long. Trimming took off 0 bases at V and 2 bases at J, with 11 bases between the two ends. The V gene's germline CDR1 is LNHDA and CDR2 SQIVND (reference sequence). The chain's CDR3 is CASSIDRGVTYEQYF. The CDR3 DNA is TGTGCCAGTAGTATAGACAGGGGGGTTACCTACGAGCAGTACTTC.

Only a few counts were recorded for this clonotype. V and J are TRBV7-2 and TRBJ2-1, with TRBD2 identical over 11 bases. Germline loops: CDR1 SGHTA, CDR2 FQGNSA. V lost 5 bases, J lost 7 bases, and 7 bases stayed unmatched. The CDR3 covers 15 residues. In DNA form, the CDR3 reads TGTGCCAGCAGCCCGCGACTAGCGGGGCGAAATGAGCAGTTCTTC. The encoded protein is CASSPRLAGRNEQFF. Full variable domain (rest looked up from reference TRBV7-2 and TRBJ2-1): GAGVSQSPSNKVTEKGKDVELRCDPISGHTALYWYRQSLGQGLEFLIYFQGNSAPDKSGLPSDRFSAERTGGSVSTLTIQRTQQEDSAVYLCASSPRLAGRNEQFFGPGTRLTVL.